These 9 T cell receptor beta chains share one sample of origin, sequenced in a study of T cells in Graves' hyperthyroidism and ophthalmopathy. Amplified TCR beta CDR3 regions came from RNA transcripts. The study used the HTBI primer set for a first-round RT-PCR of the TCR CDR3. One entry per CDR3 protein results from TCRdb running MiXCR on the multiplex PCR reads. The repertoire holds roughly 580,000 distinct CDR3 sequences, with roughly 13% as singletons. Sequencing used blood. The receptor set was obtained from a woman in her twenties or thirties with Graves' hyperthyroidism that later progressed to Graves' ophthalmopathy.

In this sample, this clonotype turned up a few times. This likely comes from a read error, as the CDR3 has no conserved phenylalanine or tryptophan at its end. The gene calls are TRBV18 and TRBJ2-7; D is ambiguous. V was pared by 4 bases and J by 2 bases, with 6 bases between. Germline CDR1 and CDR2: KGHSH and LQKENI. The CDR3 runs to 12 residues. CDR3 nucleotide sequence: TGTGCCAGCTCACTTCGCACCTACGAGCAGTACCTC. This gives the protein CASSLRTYEQYL.

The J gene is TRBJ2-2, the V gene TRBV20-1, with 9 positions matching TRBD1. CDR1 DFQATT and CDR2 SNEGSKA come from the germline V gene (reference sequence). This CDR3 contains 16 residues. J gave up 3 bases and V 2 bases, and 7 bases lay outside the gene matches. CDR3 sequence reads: CSARNSDRGDTGELFF. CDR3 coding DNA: TGCAGTGCTAGAAACTCTGACAGGGGGGACACCGGGGAGCTGTTTTTT.

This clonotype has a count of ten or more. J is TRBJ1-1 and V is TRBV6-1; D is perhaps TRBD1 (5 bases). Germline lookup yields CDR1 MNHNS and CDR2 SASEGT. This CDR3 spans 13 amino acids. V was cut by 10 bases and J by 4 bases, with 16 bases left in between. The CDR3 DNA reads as TGTGCCACCTGGGGGGTTTCGGGCACTGAAGCTTTCTTT. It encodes CATWGVSGTEAFF.

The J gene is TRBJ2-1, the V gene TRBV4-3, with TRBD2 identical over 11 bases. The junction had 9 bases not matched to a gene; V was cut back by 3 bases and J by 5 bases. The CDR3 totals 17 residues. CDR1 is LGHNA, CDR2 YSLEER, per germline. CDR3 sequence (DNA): TGCGCCAGCAGCCATGCTAGAGGACTAGCGGGCCACAATGAGCAGTTCTTC. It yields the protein CASSHARGLAGHNEQFF.

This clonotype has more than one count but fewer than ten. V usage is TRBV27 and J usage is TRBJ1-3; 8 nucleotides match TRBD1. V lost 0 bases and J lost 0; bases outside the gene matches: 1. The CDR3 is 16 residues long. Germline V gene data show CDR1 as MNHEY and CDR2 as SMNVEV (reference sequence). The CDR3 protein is CASSLSGTGSGNTIYF. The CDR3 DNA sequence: TGTGCCAGCAGTTTATCTGGGACAGGCTCTGGAAACACCATATATTTT.

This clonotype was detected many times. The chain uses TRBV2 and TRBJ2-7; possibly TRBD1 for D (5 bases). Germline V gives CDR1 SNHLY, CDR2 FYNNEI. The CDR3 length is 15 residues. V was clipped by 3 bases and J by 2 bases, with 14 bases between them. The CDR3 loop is CASSDPAGRAYEQYF. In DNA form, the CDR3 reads TGTGCCAGCAGTGATCCAGCAGGGCGAGCCTACGAGCAGTACTTC. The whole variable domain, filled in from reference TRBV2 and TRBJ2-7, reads EPEVTQTPSHQVTQMGQEVILRCVPISNHLYFYWYRQILGQKVEFLVSFYNNEISEKSEIFDDQFSVERPDGSNFTLKIRSTKLEDSAMYFCASSDPAGRAYEQYFGPGTRLTVT.

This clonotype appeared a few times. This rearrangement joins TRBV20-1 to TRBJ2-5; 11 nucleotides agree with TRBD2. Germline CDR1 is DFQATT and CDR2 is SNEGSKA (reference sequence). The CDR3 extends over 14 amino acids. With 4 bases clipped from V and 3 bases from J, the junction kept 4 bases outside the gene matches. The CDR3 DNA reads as TGCAGTGCTAAGTGGGGACTAGCGGAAGAGACCCAGTACTTC. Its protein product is CSAKWGLAEETQYF.

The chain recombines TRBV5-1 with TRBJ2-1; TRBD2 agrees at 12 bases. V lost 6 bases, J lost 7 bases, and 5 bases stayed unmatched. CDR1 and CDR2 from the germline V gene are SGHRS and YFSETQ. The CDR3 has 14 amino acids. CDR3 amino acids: CASTPGTSGNEQFF. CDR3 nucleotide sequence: TGCGCCAGCACCCCAGGGACTAGCGGGAATGAGCAGTTCTTC.

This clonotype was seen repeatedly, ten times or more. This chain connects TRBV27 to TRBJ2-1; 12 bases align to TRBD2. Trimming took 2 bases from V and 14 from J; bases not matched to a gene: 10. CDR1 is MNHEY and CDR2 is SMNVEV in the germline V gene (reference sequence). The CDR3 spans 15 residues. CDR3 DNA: TGTGCCAGCAGTTTAGGGGGGACTAGCGGGTTTCATGAGTTCTTC. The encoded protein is CASSLGGTSGFHEFF.